The source of this T cell receptor (beta chain) is a study of T-cell reconstitution after alpha-beta-depleted transplantation in children. This clonotype has a count of ten or more. Its specificity is unknown. Preparation of the TCRbeta library was carried out with unique molecular identifiers. Each CDR3 protein gets one entry after TCRdb re-called the PCR reads with MiXCR. The table lists roughly 82,000 distinct CDR3 sequences, 12% to 15% of them singletons, with 25% to 35% in the top ten. Study results and limitations: Recipient T cells and thymic progenitors that survived gave rise to the high TCRbeta diversity observed at day 60 in some patients.

The material sequenced was PBMCs, mostly from graft donor cells, taken 180 days after TCRalphabeta/CD19-depleted stem cell transplant. The origin of this receptor is a male patient aged 2 to 9 who had a stem cell transplant for acute lymphoblastic leukemia, so the T cells may come from the graft donor.

CDR3 DNA: TGCAGTGCAGAGACGGTAGCGGGAACCGACGAGCAGTACTTC. It encodes CSAETVAGTDEQYF. The chain employs TRBV20-1 and TRBJ2-7; 8 nucleotides agree with TRBD2. This CDR3 contains 14 residues. The V segment lost 6 bases and the J segment 5 bases; nucleotides outside the gene matches: 12. CDR1 is DFQATT and CDR2 is SNEGSKA in the germline V gene (reference sequence).